This T cell receptor beta chain was identified in a study of T cell responses to AZD1222 COVID-19 vaccine. Findings of the study overall: There were repertoire samples only from the period after the peak T cell response. With dominance at 160-218 and 743-854, vaccine-associated CD4 TCRs spanned spike. Epitopes outside B.1.351 and B.1.1.7 mutated regions reportedly drew nearly half of spike TCRs.

The method was immunoSEQ multiplex PCR; TCRdb's version includes in-frame clones alone and lacks a portion of them. The sample holds more than 150,000 clones; approximately 92% are singletons and the top ten take around 9.3%. The CDR3 runs to 16 residues. The V and J ends lost 0 bases and 3 bases, in that order; junction bases with no gene match: 6. CDR1 and CDR2 from the germline V gene are LGHNT and FRNRAP. About this clone: Its target is unknown.

The sequences come from peripheral blood, collected on day 0 of AZD1222 vaccination. The V and J genes are TRBV12-5 and TRBJ1-2; 8 bases map to TRBD1. This TCR came from an adult in good health. DNA for the CDR3: TGTGCTAGTGGTTTGGTAGGAGGCAGGGGGCACTATGGCTACACCTTC. Encoded protein: CASGLVGGRGHYGYTF.